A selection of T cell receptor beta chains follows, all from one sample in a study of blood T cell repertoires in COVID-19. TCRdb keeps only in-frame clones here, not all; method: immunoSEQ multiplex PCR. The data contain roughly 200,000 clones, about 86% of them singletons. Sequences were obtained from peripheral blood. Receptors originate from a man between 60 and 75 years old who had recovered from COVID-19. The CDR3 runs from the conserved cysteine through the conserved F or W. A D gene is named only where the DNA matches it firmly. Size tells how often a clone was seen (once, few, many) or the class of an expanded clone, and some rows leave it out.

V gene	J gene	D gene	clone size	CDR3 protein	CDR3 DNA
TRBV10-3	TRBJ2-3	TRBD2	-	CAISVVAGTDTQYF	TGTGCCATCAGTGTGGTAGCGGGAACAGATACGCAGTATTTT
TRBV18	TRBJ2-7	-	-	CASLRDLSYEQYF	TGTGCCAGCTTAAGAGATCTCTCCTACGAGCAGTACTTC
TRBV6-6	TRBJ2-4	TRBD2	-	CASRPTSGGNIQYF	TGTGCCAGCAGACCGACTAGCGGGGGGAACATTCAGTACTTC
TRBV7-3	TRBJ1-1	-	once	CASSSAGGLNTEAFF	TGTGCCAGCAGCTCCGCTGGTGGCCTGAACACTGAAGCTTTCTTT
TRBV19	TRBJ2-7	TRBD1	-	CASSIRLGQMYEQYF	TGTGCCAGTAGTATACGCTTGGGACAGATGTACGAGCAGTACTTC
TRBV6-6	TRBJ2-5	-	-	CASSYSQKETQYF	TGTGCCAGCAGTTACTCCCAGAAAGAGACCCAGTACTTC
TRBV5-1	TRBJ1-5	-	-	CASSQRGGNQPQHF	TGCGCCAGCAGCCAGCGGGGAGGCAATCAGCCCCAGCATTTT
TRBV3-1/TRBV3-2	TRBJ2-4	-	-	CASSQDFGVLAKNIQYF	TGTGCCAGCAGCCAAGATTTTGGAGTGCTCGCCAAAAACATTCAGTACTTC
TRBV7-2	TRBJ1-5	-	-	CASSNSNQPQHF	TGTGCCAGCAGTAATAGCAATCAGCCCCAGCATTTT
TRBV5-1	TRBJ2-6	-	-	CASSLVPGVGANVLTF	TGCGCCAGCAGCTTGGTGCCAGGGGTCGGGGCCAACGTCCTGACTTTC
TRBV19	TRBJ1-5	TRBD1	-	CAGQAYSNQPQHF	TGTGCCGGACAGGCATATAGCAATCAGCCCCAGCATTTT
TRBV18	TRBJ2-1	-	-	CASSPRVDEQFF	TGTGCCAGCTCACCCAGGGTAGATGAGCAGTTCTTC
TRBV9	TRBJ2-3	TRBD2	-	CASSPRGAGGLTDTQYF	TGTGCCAGCAGCCCCCGGGGAGCGGGGGGTCTCACAGATACGCAGTATTTT
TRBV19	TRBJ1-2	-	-	CASKKDTAYGYTF	TGTGCCAGTAAAAAGGACACGGCCTATGGCTACACCTTC
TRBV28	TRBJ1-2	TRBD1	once	CASGTAPNYGYTF	TGTGCCAGCGGGACAGCCCCTAACTATGGCTACACCTTC
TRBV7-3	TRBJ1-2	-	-	CASSFSPDANYGYTF	TGTGCCAGCAGCTTCTCTCCAGATGCTAACTATGGCTACACCTTC